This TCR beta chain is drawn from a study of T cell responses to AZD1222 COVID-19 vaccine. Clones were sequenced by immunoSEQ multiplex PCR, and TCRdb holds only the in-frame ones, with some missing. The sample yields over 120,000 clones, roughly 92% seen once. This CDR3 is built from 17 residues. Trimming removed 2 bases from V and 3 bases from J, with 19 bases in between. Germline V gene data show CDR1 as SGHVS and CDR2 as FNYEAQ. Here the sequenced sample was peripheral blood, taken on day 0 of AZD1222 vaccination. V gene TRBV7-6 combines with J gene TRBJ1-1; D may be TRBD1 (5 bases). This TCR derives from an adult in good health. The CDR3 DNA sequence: TGTGCCAGCAGCTTATGGGCAGGGATAAGGATGGACACTGAAGCTTTCTTT. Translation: CASSLWAGIRMDTEAFF.